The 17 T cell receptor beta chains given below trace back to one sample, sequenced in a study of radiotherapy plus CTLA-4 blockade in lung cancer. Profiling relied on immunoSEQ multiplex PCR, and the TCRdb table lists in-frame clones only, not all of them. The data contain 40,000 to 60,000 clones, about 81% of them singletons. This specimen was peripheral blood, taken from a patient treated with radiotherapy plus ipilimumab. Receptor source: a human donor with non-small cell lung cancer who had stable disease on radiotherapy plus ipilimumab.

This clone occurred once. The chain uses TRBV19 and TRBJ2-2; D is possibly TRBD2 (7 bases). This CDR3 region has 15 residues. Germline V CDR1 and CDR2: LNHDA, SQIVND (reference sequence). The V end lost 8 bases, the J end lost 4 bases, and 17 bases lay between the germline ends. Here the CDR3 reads CASGLGGPSTGELFF. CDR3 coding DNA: TGTGCCAGTGGCCTGGGGGGGCCGAGCACCGGGGAGCTGTTTTTT.

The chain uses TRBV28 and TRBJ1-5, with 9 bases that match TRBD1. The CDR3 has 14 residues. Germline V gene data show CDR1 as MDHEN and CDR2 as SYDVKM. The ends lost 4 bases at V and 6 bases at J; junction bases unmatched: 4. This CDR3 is CASSSQGAVQPQHF. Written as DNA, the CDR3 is TGTGCCAGCAGTTCACAGGGGGCGGTTCAGCCCCAGCATTTT.

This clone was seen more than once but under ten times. The chain's CDR3 is CASSLTGTEVIREQYF. In DNA, the CDR3 is TGTGCCAGCAGTTTAACCGGGACAGAGGTTATAAGAGAGCAGTACTTC. The rearrangement links TRBV27 to TRBJ2-7; 7 positions match TRBD1. V gave up 2 bases and J gave up 7 bases; unmatched junction bases: 14. This CDR3 contains 16 residues. The germline gives CDR1 MNHEY, CDR2 SMNVEV (reference sequence).

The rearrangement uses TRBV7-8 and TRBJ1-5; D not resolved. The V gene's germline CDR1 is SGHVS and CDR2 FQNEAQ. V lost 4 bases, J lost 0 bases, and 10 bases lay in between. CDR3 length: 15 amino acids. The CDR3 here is CASSSTSTSNQPQHF. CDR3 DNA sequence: TGTGCCAGCAGCTCGACATCCACTAGCAATCAGCCCCAGCATTTT.

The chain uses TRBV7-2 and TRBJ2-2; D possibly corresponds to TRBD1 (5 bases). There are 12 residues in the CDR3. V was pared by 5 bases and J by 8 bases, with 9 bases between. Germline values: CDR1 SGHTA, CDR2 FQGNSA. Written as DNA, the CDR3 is TGTGCCAGCAGCAAAGGGGTGGGGGAGCTGTTTTTT. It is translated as CASSKGVGELFF. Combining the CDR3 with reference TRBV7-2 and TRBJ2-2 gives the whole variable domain GAGVSQSPSNKVTEKGKDVELRCDPISGHTALYWYRQSLGQGLEFLIYFQGNSAPDKSGLPSDRFSAERTGGSVSTLTIQRTQQEDSAVYLCASSKGVGELFFGEGSRLTVL.

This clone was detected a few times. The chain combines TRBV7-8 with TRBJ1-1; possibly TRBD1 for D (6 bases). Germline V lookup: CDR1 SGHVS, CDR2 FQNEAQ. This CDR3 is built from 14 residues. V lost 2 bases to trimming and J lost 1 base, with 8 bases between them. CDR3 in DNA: TGTGCCAGCAGCTTACAACAGGGGAACACTGAAGCTTTCTTT. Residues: CASSLQQGNTEAFF.

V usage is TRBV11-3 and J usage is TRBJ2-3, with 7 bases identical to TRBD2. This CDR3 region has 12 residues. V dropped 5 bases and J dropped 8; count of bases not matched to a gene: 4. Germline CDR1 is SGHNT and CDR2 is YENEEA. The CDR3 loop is CASSPPGGTQYF. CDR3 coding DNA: TGTGCCAGCAGCCCCCCGGGGGGTACGCAGTATTTT.

CDR3 amino acids: CASSIDREGAYNEQFF. The CDR3 region has the DNA TGTGCCAGTAGTATAGATCGGGAGGGGGCGTACAATGAGCAGTTCTTC. This chain uses TRBV19 with TRBJ2-1; possibly TRBD2 for D (8 bases). The CDR3 loop spans 16 amino acids. Germline CDR1 and CDR2: LNHDA and SQIVND (reference sequence). The ends were cut back, 0 bases at V and 4 bases at J, with 13 bases in the middle.

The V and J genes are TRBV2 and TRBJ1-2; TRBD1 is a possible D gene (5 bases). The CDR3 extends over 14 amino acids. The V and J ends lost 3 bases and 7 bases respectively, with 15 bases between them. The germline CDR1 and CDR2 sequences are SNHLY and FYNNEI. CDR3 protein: CASSEFLQGPGYTF. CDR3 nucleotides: TGTGCCAGCAGTGAGTTCCTGCAGGGCCCTGGCTACACCTTC.

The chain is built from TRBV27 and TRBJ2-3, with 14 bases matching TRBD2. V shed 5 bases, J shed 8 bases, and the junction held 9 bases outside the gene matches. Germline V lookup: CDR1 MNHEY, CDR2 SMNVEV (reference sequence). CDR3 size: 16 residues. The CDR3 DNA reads TGTGCCAGCAGTCGCCCCGGGACTAGCGGGAGTGGTACGCAGTATTTT. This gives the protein CASSRPGTSGSGTQYF.

DNA for the CDR3: TGTGCTAGTGGCCCCTCCACGCGCGAGCAGTACTTC. It specifies CASGPSTREQYF. The chain recombines TRBV12-5 with TRBJ2-7; D uncertain. The germline gives CDR1 LGHNT, CDR2 FRNRAP. Between the trimmed V and J ends, which lost 6 bases and 6 bases, there was a span of 12 bases. The CDR3 totals 12 residues.

CDR3 DNA: TGTGCCAGCAGCAGCGGGTTATACACTGAAGCTTTCTTT. Its protein is CASSSGLYTEAFF. J is TRBJ1-1 and V is TRBV11-3; no firm D call. The germline V and J ends were trimmed by 5 bases and 3 bases, with 10 bases remaining between them. This CDR3 has 13 residues. From germline, CDR1 is SGHNT and CDR2 YENEEA.

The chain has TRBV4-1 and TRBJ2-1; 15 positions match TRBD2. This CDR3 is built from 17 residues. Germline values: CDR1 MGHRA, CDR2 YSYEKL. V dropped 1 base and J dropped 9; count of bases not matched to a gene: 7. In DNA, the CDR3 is TGCGCCAGCAGCCAAGGCCGGACTAGCGGGAGGGCGGGTGAGCAGTTCTTC. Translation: CASSQGRTSGRAGEQFF.

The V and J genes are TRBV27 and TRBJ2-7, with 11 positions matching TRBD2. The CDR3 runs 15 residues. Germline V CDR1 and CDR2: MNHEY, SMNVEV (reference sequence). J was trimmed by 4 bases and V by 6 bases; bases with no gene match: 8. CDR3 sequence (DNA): TGTGCCAGCAGAGAACTAGCGGGAGTTATGTACGAGCAGTACTTC. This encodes CASRELAGVMYEQYF.

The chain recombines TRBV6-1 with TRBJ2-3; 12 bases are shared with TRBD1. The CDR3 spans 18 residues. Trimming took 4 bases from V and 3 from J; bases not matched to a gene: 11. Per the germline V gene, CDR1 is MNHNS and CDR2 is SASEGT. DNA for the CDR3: TGTGCCAGCAGTGTCCGGGACAGGGGGCGCCGGTGGACAGATACGCAGTATTTT. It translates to CASSVRDRGRRWTDTQYF.

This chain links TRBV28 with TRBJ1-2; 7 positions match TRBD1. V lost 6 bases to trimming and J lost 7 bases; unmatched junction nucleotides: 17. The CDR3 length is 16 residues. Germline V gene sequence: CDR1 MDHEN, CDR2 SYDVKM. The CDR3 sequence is CASSRGDSLRWGGYTF. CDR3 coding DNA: TGTGCCAGCAGCCGTGGGGACAGTTTAAGGTGGGGTGGCTACACCTTC.

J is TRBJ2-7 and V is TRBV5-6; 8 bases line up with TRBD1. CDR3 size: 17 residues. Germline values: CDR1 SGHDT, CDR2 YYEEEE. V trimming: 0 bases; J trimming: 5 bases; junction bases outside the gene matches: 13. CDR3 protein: CASSLDGRTGYGHEQYF. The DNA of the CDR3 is TGTGCCAGCAGCTTGGATGGTAGGACAGGGTACGGCCACGAGCAGTACTTC.